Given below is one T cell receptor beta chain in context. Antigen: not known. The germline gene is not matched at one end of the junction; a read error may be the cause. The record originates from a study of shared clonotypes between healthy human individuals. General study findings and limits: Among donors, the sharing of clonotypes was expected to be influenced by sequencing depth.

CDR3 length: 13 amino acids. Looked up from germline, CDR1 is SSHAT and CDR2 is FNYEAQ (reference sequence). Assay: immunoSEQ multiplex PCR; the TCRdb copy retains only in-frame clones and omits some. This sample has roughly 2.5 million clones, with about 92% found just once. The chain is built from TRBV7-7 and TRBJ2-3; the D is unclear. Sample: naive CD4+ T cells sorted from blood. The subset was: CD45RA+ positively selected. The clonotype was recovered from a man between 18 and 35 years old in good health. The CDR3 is CASSLAHADTQYF. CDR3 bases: TGTGCTAGCAGCTTAGCTCATGCGGATACGCAGTATTTT.